What follows is one T cell receptor (beta chain) and its context. Its antigen is not yet known. Within one base of it there is no much larger clone, and no base qualities were kept. The data stem from a study of cytomegalovirus exposure and HLA in healthy donors (dated by TCRdb to about 2017). About the full investigation: A later analysis indicated that the 120 validation repertoires were generated on the platform also employed for the 700 or so repertoires of the first cohort. The study was designed to test whether signatures of past pathogen exposure could be identified by cataloging public T cell receptors. Besides the first cohort of hundreds of subjects, a separate validation cohort made up of over a hundred different subjects was used. High-throughput TCR immunosequencing, statistical association of individual TCRs with disease status, and machine learning were combined to predict cytomegalovirus infection status. What the research found in general, with its limitations: The authors suggested that the approach could potentially be generalized to other disease states and immunological phenotypes. A later analysis found that TCRs clustered in the first cohort also tended to co-occur in the roughly 120 validation repertoires, with approximately 95% of cluster scores above 0. While some public TCRs were present in many individuals, most TCR sequences turned up only very rarely across donors. In vitro tests confirmed that a few of the cytomegalovirus-associated TCR beta chains recognize cytomegalovirus antigens. The study listed 150 to 200 TCR beta chains as associated with cytomegalovirus. The validation cohort had no HLA typing available for a later analysis, so co-occurrence within that cohort was assessed over all 110 or so repertoires. In both the original and validation cohorts, the classifier was reported to diagnose cytomegalovirus status with high specificity and sensitivity.

The CDR3 spans 16 residues, from the cysteine through the phenylalanine. CDR3 DNA is the only sequence kept; it has 48 bases, read in frame from the first base. At the junction V is shortened by 5 bases and J by 2 bases; bases outside the gene matches: 9. The germline V gene encodes CDR1 MNHEY and CDR2 SMNVEV (reference sequence). Separate from the approximately 670-subject first cohort, the validation cohort of 120 subjects was the group to which the donors belonged. Library construction relied on the immunoSEQ multiplex PCR assay. On the authors' methods: A statistical classification framework was built for diagnosing cytomegalovirus status from the catalog of TCR beta chain sequences. TCRdb obtained this table from immuneACCESS and retained in-frame rearrangements with V and J assigned. These tables miss some clones; where compared with another copy, unresolved V genes account for less than half of the shortfall, and the remainder is unexplained. V and J calls and clone size come straight from that table; D and trimming were deduced from the DNA. The sample table contains 55,000 to 80,000 clones; only one count was recorded for roughly 96% of them. Of the sample, roughly 3.3% falls within the top ten clones.

The receptor was isolated from a man aged 18 to 30 in good health and CMV-seronegative. Sequencing used PBMCs. Here the chain combines TRBV27 and TRBJ2-5; 9 bases in the middle match TRBD2. CDR3 reads: CASSPSSGGSQETQYF. The DNA sequence is as follows: TGTGCCAGCAGTCCTAGTAGCGGGGGTTCACAAGAGACCCAGTACTTC.